This is a list of T cell receptor beta chains from one sample in a study of T cells in Graves' hyperthyroidism and ophthalmopathy. Via MiXCR, TCRdb re-called the multiplex PCR reads, giving one row per CDR3 protein. The repertoire holds 190,000 or so distinct CDR3 sequences, with around 16% as singletons. Sequencing was carried out using blood. Receptors were obtained from a man aged 40-55 years with Graves' hyperthyroidism. Both conserved end residues are part of each CDR3. A D gene is named only where the DNA matches it firmly. The listing skips clone size in some rows; elsewhere it reads once, few, many or a size class.

>many|TRBD1|TRBJ2-7|TRBV7-9
TGTGCCAGCAGCTTAGCGGGGACAGGTCTCACCTACGAGCAGTACTTC
CASSLAGTGLTYEQYF
>many|TRBD1|TRBJ2-3|TRBV4-3
TGCGCCAGCAGCCGGGACAGGGTATCAGATACGCAGTATTTT
CASSRDRVSDTQYF
>few|TRBD1|TRBJ2-7|TRBV5-5
TGTGCCAGCAGCCTGGGGACAGCAGGAGACGAGCAGTACTTC
CASSLGTAGDEQYF
>many|NA|TRBJ2-1|TRBV10-3
TGTGCCATCAGTGAATCGTCCCGGGGGGCGAGCTCCTACAATGAGCAGTTCTTC
CAISESSRGASSYNEQFF
>many|NA|TRBJ2-5|TRBV10-3
TGTGCCATCAGTGAGTCCGGGGGGACCCAGTACTTC
CAISESGGTQYF
>NA|NA|TRBJ2-1|TRBV6-2/TRBV6-3
TGTGCCAGCAGTTATGGGACAAGCTACAATGAGCAGTTCTTC
CASSYGTSYNEQFF
>many|TRBD1|TRBJ2-7|TRBV20-1
TGCAGTGTCCAAGCCGAGCCGGGACAGGTATACGAGCAGTACTTC
CSVQAEPGQVYEQYF
>NA|NA|TRBJ1-6|TRBV29-1
TGCAGCGTTAAAGGGGACTCCTATAATTCACCCCTCCACTTT
CSVKGDSYNSPLHF
>many|NA|TRBJ2-3|TRBV3-2
TGTGCCAGCAGCCCTCCTCTTACAGGGAAACCTAGCACAGATACGCAGTATTTT
CASSPPLTGKPSTDTQYF
>NA|TRBD2|TRBJ2-3|TRBV29-1
TGCAGCGTTGGGGGACTAGCGGTGGTAGATACGCAGTATTTT
CSVGGLAVVDTQYF
>NA|NA|TRBJ2-1|TRBV7-3
TGTGCCAGCGCCCGCCTGGCGGGGCGATCCTACAATGAGCAGTTCTTC
CASARLAGRSYNEQFF
>many|TRBD1|TRBJ2-7|TRBV5-1
TGCGCCAGCATAACTCCGAGTGACAGGGGGCGCGAGCAGTACTTC
CASITPSDRGREQYF
>few|NA|TRBJ1-5|TRBV19
TGTGCCAGTAATACGGCTCTTGGACCCCAGCATTTT
CASNTALGPQHF
>NA|TRBD2|TRBJ2-5|TRBV11-2
TGTGCCAGCAGCCCTCCCGGGACTAGCGGGGGGGCTCGGGAGACCCAGTACTTC
CASSPPGTSGGARETQYF
>many|NA|TRBJ1-1|TRBV11-2
TGTGCCAGCAGCCCATCGGGCCTATGGGGCACTGAAGCTTTCTTT
CASSPSGLWGTEAFF
>many|NA|TRBJ2-2|TRBV11-2
TGTGCCAGCAGCCAGAACATACGCTTCACCGGGGAGCTGTTTTTT
CASSQNIRFTGELFF
>few|NA|TRBJ2-1|TRBV6-1
TGTGCCAGCAGTGAACCCAATGAGCAGTTCTTC
CASSEPNEQFF
>many|NA|TRBJ2-7|TRBV7-2
TGTGCCAGCAGCCGAGAAGGGACAAATAACTACGAGCAGTACTTC
CASSREGTNNYEQYF
>many|NA|TRBJ1-2|TRBV10-1
TGCGCCAGCTATGGACAGACTAACTATGGCTACACCTTC
CASYGQTNYGYTF
>few|TRBD2|TRBJ2-5|TRBV4-2
TGTGCCAGCAGTACTAATGGGGAGGGTCAAGAGACCCAGTACTTC
CASSTNGEGQETQYF
>many|NA|TRBJ1-1|TRBV6-2/TRBV6-3
TGTGCCAGCAGTCAACAGGGAGGGGGAACTGAAGCTTTCTTT
CASSQQGGGTEAFF
>few|TRBD2|TRBJ2-7|TRBV6-2/TRBV6-3
TGTGCCAGCAGTTACTTGGCTAGCGGGTCCTACGAGCAGTACTTC
CASSYLASGSYEQYF
>NA|NA|TRBJ1-1|TRBV6-1
TGTGCCAGCAGTATAGCAGAGACAGTGGACACTGAAGCTTTCTTT
CASSIAETVDTEAFF
>NA|NA|TRBJ2-2|TRBV24-1
TGTGCCACCAGTGACCCAGGGTCAAGGGGCACCGGGGAGCTGTTTTTT
CATSDPGSRGTGELFF
>many|NA|TRBJ2-7|TRBV6-1
TGTGCCAGCAGTTATGCCAGCTTCTACGAGCAGTACTTC
CASSYASFYEQYF
>many|NA|TRBJ1-1|TRBV28
TGTGCCAGCAGACTAGGGGGGACTGAAGCTTTCTTT
CASRLGGTEAFF
>NA|NA|TRBJ1-1|TRBV28
TGTGCCAGCAGTGGCGCCGGGTTAACCACTGAGGCTTTCTTT
CASSGAGLTTEAFF
>many|TRBD2|TRBJ2-7|TRBV28
TGTGCCAGCAGCCCGACTCTAGCGGGGGGCTACGAGCAGTACTTC
CASSPTLAGGYEQYF
>NA|TRBD1|TRBJ2-2|TRBV5-1
TGCGCCAGCAGCTTGCTGACAGGGGGAAACACCGGGGAGCTGTTTTTT
CASSLLTGGNTGELFF
>many|NA|TRBJ2-1|TRBV10-2
TGCGCCAGCAAACGGGTGAATGAGCAGTTCTTC
CASKRVNEQFF
>NA|TRBD2|TRBJ2-5|TRBV6-2/TRBV6-3
TGTGCCAGCACCATGGAGGCGGGGGGGGGGACCCAGTACTTC
CASTMEAGGGTQYF
>many|NA|TRBJ2-3|TRBV2
TGTGCCAGCAGCCGAACGGTGTATACGCAGTATTTT
CASSRTVYTQYF
>NA|TRBD2|TRBJ2-1|TRBV7-9
TGTGCCAGCAGCGCTAGCGGGAGGGTTCGCAATGAGCAGTTCTTC
CASSASGRVRNEQFF
>NA|TRBD2|TRBJ2-1|TRBV12-3/TRBV12-4
TGTGCCAGCAGTTTAGCCAGGGACTACGGTGAGCAGTTCTTC
CASSLARDYGEQFF
>NA|NA|TRBJ1-1|TRBV7-9
TGTGCCAGCTGGGCCTGGGCCACTGAAGCTTTCTTT
CASWAWATEAFF
>NA|NA|TRBJ2-2|TRBV4-1
TGCGCCAGCAGTACCGGGCCCCAAGACGTCATGAACACCGGGGAGCTGTTTTTT
CASSTGPQDVMNTGELFF